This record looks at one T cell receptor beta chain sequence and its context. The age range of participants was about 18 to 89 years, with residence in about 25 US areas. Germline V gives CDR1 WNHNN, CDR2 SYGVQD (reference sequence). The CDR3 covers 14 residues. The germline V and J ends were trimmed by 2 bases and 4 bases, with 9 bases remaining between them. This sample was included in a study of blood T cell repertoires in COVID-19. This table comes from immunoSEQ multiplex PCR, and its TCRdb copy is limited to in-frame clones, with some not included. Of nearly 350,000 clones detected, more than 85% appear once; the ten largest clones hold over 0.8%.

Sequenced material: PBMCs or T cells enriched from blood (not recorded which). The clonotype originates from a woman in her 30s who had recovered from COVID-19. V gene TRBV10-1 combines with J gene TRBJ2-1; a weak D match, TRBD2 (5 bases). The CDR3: CASSERGWYNEQFF. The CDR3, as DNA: TGCGCCAGCAGTGAGCGGGGTTGGTACAATGAGCAGTTCTTC.